This entry describes one T cell receptor beta chain. Antigen unknown. These data are taken from a study of regulatory dendritic cells for organ transplantation. This CDR3 spans 14 amino acids. In germline, CDR1 is SGHNT, CDR2 YENEEA. J lost 8 bases, V lost 8 bases, and 13 bases had no gene match. Assay: immunoSEQ multiplex PCR; the TCRdb copy retains only in-frame clones and omits some. The profile shows 20,000 to 25,000 clones, just under 75% of them singletons. Study results and limitations: Mature dendritic cells appeared to drive more memory CD8+ clonal expansion than regulatory ones.

Source material: memory CD4+ T cells from blood. Specified subset: CD45RO+ memory T cells. This clonotype was sampled from a human donor in good health. This sequence joins TRBV11-3 and TRBJ1-2; 8 bases match TRBD1. CDR3 nucleotide sequence: TGTGCCAGCTCCCCGGGGGACAGGCTGAGGGGCTACACCTTC. Amino acid sequence: CASSPGDRLRGYTF.